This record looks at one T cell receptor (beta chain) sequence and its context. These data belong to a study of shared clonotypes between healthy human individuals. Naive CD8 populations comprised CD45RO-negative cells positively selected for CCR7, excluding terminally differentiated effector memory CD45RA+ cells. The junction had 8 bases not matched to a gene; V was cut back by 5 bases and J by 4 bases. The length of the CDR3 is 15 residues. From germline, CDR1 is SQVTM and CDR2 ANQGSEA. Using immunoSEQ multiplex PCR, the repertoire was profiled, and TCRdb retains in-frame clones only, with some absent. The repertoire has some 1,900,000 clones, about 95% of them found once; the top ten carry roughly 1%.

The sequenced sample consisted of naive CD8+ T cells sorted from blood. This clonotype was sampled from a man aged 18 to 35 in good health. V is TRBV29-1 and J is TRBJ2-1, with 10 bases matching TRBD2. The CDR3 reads CSVKPASGSYNEQFF. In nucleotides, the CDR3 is TGCAGCGTTAAACCTGCTAGCGGGAGTTACAATGAGCAGTTCTTC.